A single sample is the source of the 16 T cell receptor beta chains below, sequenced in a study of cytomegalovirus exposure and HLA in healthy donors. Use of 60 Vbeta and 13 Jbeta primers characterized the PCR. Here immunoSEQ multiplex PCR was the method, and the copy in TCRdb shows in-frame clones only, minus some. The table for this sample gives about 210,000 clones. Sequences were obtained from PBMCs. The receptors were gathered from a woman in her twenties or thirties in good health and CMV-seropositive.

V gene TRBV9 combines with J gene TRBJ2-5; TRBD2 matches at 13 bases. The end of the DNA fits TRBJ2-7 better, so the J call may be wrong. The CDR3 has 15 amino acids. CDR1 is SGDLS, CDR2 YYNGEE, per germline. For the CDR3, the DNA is TGTGCCAGCAGCCCGACCGGACTAGCGGGAGTCGAGCAGTACTTC. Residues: CASSPTGLAGVEQYF.

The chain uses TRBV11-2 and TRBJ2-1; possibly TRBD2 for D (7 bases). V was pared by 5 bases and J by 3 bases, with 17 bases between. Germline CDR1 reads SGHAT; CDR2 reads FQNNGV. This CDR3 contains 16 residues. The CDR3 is CASSLLPGGLYNEQFF. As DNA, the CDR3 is TGTGCCAGCAGCCTTCTACCGGGGGGCCTCTACAATGAGCAGTTCTTC.

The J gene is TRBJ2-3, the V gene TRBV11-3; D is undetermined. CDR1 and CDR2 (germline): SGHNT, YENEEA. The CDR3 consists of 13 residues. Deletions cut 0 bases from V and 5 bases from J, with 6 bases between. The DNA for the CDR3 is TGTGCCAGCAGCTTAGATCTCAGAGATACGCAGTATTTT. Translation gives CASSLDLRDTQYF.

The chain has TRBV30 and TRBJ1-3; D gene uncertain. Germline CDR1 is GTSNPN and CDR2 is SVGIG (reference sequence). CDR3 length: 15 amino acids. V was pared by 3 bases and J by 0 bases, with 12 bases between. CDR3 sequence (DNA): TGTGCCTGGAGCCCCGGGATTCTCTCTGGAAACACCATATATTTT. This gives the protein CAWSPGILSGNTIYF. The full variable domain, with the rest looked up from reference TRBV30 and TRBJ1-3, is SQTIHQWPATLVQPVGSPLSLECTVEGTSNPNLYWYRQAAGRGLQLLFYSVGIGQISSEVPQNLSASRPQDRQFILSSKKLLLSDSGFYLCAWSPGILSGNTIYFGEGSWLTVV.

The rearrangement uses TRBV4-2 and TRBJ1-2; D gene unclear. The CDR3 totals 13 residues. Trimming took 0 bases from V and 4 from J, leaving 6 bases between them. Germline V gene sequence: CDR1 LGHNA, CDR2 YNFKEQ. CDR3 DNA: TGTGCCAGCAGCCAAGAGAACGGCTATGGCTACACCTTC. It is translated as CASSQENGYGYTF.

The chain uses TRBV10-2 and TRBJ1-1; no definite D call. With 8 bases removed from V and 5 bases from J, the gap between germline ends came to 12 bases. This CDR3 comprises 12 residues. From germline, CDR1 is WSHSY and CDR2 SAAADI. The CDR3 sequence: CASGRVDTEAFF. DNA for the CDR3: TGCGCCAGCGGGAGGGTGGATACTGAAGCTTTCTTT.

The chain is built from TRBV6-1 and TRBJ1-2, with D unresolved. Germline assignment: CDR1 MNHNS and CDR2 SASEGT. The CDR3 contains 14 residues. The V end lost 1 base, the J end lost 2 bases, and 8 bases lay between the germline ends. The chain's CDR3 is CASSEGGLNYGYTF. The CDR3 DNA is TGTGCCAGCAGTGAAGGCGGACTAAACTATGGCTACACCTTC.

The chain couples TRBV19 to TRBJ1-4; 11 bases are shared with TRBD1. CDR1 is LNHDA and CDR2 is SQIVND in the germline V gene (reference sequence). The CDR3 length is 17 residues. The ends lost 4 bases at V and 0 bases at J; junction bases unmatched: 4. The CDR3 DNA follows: TGTGCCAGTAGTAGGGACAGGGGGATTTCAACTAATGAAAAACTGTTTTTT. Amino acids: CASSRDRGISTNEKLFF. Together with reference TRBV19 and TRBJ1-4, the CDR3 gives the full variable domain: DGGITQSPKYLFRKEGQNVTLSCEQNLNHDAMYWYRQDPGQGLRLIYYSQIVNDFQKGDIAEGYSVSREKKESFPLTVTSAQKNPTAFYLCASSRDRGISTNEKLFFGSGTQLSVL.

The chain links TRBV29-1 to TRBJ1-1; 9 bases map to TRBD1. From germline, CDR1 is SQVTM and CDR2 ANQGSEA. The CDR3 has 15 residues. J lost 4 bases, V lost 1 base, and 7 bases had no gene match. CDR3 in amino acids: CSVEVGQGGRTEAFF. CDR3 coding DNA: TGCAGCGTTGAAGTGGGACAGGGTGGTCGCACTGAAGCTTTCTTT.

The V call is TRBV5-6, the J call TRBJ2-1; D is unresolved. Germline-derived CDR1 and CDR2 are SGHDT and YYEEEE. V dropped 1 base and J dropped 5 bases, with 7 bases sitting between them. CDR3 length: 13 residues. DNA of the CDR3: TGTGCCAGCAGCTTGCTATCGGACAATGAGCAGTTCTTC. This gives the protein CASSLLSDNEQFF.

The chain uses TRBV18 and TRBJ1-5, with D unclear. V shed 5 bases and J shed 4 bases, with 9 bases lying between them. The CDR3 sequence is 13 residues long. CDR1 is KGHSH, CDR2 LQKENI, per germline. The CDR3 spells CASSRHPNQPQHF. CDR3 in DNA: TGTGCCAGCTCAAGACACCCAAATCAGCCCCAGCATTTT.

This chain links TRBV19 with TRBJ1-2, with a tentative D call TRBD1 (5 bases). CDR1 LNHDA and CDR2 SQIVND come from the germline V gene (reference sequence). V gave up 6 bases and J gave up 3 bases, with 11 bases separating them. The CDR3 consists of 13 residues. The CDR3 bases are TGTGCCAGTAGCCTGGACAAAGACTATGGCTACACCTTC. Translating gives CASSLDKDYGYTF.

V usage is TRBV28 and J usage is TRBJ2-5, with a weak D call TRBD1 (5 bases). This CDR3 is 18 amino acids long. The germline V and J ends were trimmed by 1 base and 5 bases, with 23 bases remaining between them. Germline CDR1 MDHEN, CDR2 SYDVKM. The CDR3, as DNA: TGTGCCAGCAGTTTATTCGGAGATTACAGGACCCAAGGGGAGACCCAGTACTTC. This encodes CASSLFGDYRTQGETQYF.

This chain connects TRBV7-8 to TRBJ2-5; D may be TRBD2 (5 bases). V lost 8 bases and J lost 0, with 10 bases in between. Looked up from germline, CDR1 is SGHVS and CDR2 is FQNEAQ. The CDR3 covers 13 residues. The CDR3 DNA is TGTGCCAGCTCTACGGGGAACCAAGAGACCCAGTACTTC. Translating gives CASSTGNQETQYF.

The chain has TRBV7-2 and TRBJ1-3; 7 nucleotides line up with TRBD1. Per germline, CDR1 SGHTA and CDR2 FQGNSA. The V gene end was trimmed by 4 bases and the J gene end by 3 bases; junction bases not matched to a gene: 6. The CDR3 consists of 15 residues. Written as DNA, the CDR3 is TGTGCCAGCAGCTCCCAGGGGGTCGGTGGAAACACCATATATTTT. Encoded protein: CASSSQGVGGNTIYF.

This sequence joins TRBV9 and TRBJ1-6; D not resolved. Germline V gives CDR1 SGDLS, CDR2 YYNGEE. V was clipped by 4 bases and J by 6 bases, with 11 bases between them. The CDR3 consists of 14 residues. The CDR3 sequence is CASSLGLLNSPLHF. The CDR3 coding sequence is TGTGCCAGCAGCCTCGGACTCCTTAATTCACCCCTCCACTTT. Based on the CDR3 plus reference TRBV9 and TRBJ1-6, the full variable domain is DSGVTQTPKHLITATGQRVTLRCSPRSGDLSVYWYQQSLDQGLQFLIQYYNGEERAKGNILERFSAQQFPDLHSELNLSSLELGDSALYFCASSLGLLNSPLHFGNGTRLTVT.